This T cell receptor beta chain was observed in a study of T cell changes during pregnancy in multiple sclerosis. The V gene end was trimmed by 1 base and the J gene end by 0 bases; junction bases not matched to a gene: 6. The length of the CDR3 is 17 residues. Germline V CDR1 and CDR2: SEHNR, FQNEAQ (reference sequence). The assay was immunoSEQ multiplex PCR, and TCRdb's table has in-frame clones only and misses some. This table has around 29,000 clones, 90% to 95% appearing once. The V and J genes are TRBV7-9 and TRBJ2-7; 10 bases match TRBD2. This TCR derives from a female donor with multiple sclerosis, enrolled in a pregnancy study. The material sequenced was CD8+ T cells from peripheral blood mononuclear cells, taken before pregnancy. The CDR3 region is CASSLVGSGGHSYEQYF. The CDR3 DNA is TGTGCCAGCAGCTTAGTGGGTAGCGGGGGGCACTCCTACGAGCAGTACTTC. The full variable domain, in which reference TRBV7-9 and TRBJ2-7 provide the parts outside the CDR3, is DTGVSQNPRHKITKRGQNVTFRCDPISEHNRLYWYRQTLGQGPEFLTYFQNEAQLEKSRLLSDRFSAERPKGSFSTLEIQRTEQGDSAMYLCASSLVGSGGHSYEQYFGPGTRLTVT.